What follows are 8 T cell receptor beta chains derived from one specimen sequenced in a study of T cell responses to AZD1222 COVID-19 vaccine. The data were produced by immunoSEQ multiplex PCR, yet TCRdb's version contains in-frame clones alone and is incomplete. Of tens of thousands of clones listed, roughly 85% are singletons. Sequences were derived from peripheral blood, sampled on day 0 of AZD1222 vaccination. All receptors derive from an adult in good health.

This chain links TRBV6-5 with TRBJ2-3; 8 bases agree with TRBD2. CDR1 is MNHEY, CDR2 SVGAGI, per germline. There are 15 residues in the CDR3. V lost 5 bases, J lost 1 base, and 5 bases stayed unmatched. The CDR3 protein is CASSPGGGGTDTQYF. The CDR3 nucleotides read TGTGCCAGCAGTCCCGGGGGGGGAGGCACAGATACGCAGTATTTT.

This clone showed up just a few times. V gene TRBV7-8 combines with J gene TRBJ1-1, with D unresolved. The CDR3 loop spans 13 amino acids. The germline V and J ends were trimmed by 6 bases and 0 bases, with 8 bases remaining between them. Germline assignment: CDR1 SGHVS and CDR2 FQNEAQ. The CDR3 sequence is CASRLLLNTEAFF. The CDR3 DNA reads TGTGCCAGCAGACTACTACTGAACACTGAAGCTTTCTTT.

The J gene is TRBJ1-5, the V gene TRBV5-6; tentatively, D is TRBD1 (5 bases). V gave up 6 bases and J gave up 5 bases, with 21 bases separating them. Germline V gene data show CDR1 as SGHDT and CDR2 as YYEEEE. The CDR3 runs to 16 residues. The CDR3 DNA reads TGTGCCAGCACCAACTGGGGGACGCGTTGGTATCAGCCCCAGCATTTT. Protein product: CASTNWGTRWYQPQHF.

The rearrangement links TRBV19 to TRBJ1-3; no reliable D call. This CDR3 has 16 amino acids. CDR1 is LNHDA and CDR2 is SQIVND in the germline V gene (reference sequence). Trimming cost V 7 bases and J 0 bases, with 16 bases left between them. CDR3: CASTSNRRSSGNTIYF. The CDR3 DNA reads TGTGCCAGTACCTCAAATCGGCGTAGCTCTGGAAACACCATATATTTT.

This sequence joins TRBV28 and TRBJ1-2; D unresolved. CDR3 length: 11 residues. The V end was cut by 5 bases, the J end by 3 bases, with 4 bases between. CDR1 is MDHEN, CDR2 SYDVKM, per germline. As DNA, the CDR3 is TGTGCCAGCAGTCCAGACTATGGCTACACCTTC. Translated: CASSPDYGYTF.

The V and J genes are TRBV6-1 and TRBJ1-5; D perhaps matches TRBD1 (5 bases). V was cut by 6 bases and J by 6 bases, with 9 bases left in between. The CDR3 consists of 12 residues. The germline V gene has CDR1 MNHNS and CDR2 SASEGT. The chain's CDR3 is CASSQGGQPQHF. The CDR3, as DNA: TGTGCCAGCAGCCAGGGAGGTCAGCCCCAGCATTTT.

The rearrangement links TRBV21-1 to TRBJ2-6. TRBV21-1 counts as a pseudogene. This CDR3 is 17 amino acids long. The CDR3 coding sequence is TGTGCCAGCAGCTCCCGGACGGAAGGTTCTGGGGCCAACGTCCTGACTTTC. Encoded protein: CASSSRTEGSGANVLTF.

The V call is TRBV4-1, the J call TRBJ2-7, with 10 bases lining up with TRBD1. The germline V gene has CDR1 MGHRA and CDR2 YSYEKL. This CDR3 is built from 13 residues. The V and J ends lost 4 bases and 5 bases, in that order; junction bases with no gene match: 2. The CDR3 DNA reads as TGCGCCAGCAGCCTGGGACAGGGGAACGAGCAGTACTTC. Its translation: CASSLGQGNEQYF.